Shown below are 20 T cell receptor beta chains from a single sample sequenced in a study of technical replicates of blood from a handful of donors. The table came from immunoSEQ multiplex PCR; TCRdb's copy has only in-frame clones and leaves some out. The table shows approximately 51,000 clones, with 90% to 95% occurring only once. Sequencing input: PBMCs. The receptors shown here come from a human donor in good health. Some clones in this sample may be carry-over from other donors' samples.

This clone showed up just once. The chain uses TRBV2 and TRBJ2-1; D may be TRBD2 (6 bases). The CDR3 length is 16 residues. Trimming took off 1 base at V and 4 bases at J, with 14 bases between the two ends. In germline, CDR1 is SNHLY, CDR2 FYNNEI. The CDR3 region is CASSEDSGTLYNEQFF. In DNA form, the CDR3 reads TGTGCCAGCAGTGAAGATTCAGGGACTTTGTACAATGAGCAGTTCTTC. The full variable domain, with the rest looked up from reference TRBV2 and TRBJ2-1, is EPEVTQTPSHQVTQMGQEVILRCVPISNHLYFYWYRQILGQKVEFLVSFYNNEISEKSEIFDDQFSVERPDGSNFTLKIRSTKLEDSAMYFCASSEDSGTLYNEQFFGPGTRLTVL.

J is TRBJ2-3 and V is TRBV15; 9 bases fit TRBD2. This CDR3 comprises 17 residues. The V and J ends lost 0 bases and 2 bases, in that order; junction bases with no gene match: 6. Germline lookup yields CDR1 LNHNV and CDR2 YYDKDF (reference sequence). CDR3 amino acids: CATSRDGLAGVTDTQYF. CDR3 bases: TGTGCCACCAGCAGAGATGGATTAGCGGGGGTCACAGATACGCAGTATTTT.

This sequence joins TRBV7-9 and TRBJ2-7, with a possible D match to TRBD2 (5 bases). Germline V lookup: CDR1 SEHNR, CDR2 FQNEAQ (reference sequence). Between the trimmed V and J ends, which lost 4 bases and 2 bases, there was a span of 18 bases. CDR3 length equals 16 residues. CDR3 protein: CASSSPVRGPPYEQYF. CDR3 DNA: TGTGCCAGCAGCTCCCCCGTCAGAGGGCCGCCCTACGAGCAGTACTTC.

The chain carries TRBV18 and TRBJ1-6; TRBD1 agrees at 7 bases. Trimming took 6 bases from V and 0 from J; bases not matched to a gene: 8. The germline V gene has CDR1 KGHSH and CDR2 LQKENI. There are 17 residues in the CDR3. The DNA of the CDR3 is TGTGCCAGCTCCCCCCGGGACAGTAGCTCCTATAATTCACCCCTCCACTTT. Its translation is CASSPRDSSSYNSPLHF.

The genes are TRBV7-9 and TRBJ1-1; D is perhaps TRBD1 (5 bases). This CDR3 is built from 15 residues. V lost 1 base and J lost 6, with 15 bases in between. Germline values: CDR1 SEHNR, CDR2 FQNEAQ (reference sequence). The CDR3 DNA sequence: TGTGCCAGCAGCTTAGAAGGGGTCAAAGGGGCTGAAGCTTTCTTT. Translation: CASSLEGVKGAEAFF.

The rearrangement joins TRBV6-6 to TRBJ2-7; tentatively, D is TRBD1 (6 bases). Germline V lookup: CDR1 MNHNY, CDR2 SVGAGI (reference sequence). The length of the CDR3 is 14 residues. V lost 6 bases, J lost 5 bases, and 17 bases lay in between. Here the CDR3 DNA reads TGTGCCAGCAGACCAGGGACAACGACCCACGAGCAGTACTTC. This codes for CASRPGTTTHEQYF.

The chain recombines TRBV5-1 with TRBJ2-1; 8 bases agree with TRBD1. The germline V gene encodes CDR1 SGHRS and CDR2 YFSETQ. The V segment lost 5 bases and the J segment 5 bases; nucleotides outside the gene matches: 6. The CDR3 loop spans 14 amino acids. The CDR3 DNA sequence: TGCGCCAGCAGTCCAGGGGGCAAGGACAATGAGCAGTTCTTC. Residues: CASSPGGKDNEQFF.

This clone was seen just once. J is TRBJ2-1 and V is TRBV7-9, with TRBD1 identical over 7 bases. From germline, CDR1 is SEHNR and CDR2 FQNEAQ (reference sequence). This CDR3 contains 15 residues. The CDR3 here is CAVVLGDSSYNEQFF. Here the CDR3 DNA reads TGTGCTGTGGTCCTTGGGGACAGCTCCTACAATGAGCAGTTCTTC.

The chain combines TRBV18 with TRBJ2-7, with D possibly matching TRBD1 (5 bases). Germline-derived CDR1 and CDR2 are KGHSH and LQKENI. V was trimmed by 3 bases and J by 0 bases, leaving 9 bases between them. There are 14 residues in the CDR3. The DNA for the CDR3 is TGTGCCAGCTCACCCACTCAGGGCTCCTACGAGCAGTACTTC. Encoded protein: CASSPTQGSYEQYF.

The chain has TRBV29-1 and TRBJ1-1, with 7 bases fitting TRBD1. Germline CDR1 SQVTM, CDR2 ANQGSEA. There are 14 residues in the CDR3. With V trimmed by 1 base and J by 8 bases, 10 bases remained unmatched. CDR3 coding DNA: TGCAGCGTTGAAGCTAAAGGCAGGGGGTACGAAGCTTTCTTT. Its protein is CSVEAKGRGYEAFF. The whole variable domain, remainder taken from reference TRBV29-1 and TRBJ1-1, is SAVISQKPSRDICQRGTSLTIQCQVDSQVTMMFWYRQQPGQSLTLIATANQGSEATYESGFVIDKFPISRPNLTFSTLTVSNMSPEDSSIYLCSVEAKGRGYEAFFGQGTRLTVV.

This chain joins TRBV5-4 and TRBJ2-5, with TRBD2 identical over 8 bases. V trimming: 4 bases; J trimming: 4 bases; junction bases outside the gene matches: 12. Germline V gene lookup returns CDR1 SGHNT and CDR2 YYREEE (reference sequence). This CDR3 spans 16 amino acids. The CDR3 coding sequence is TGTGCCAGCAGCCAAGCCTTAGCGGGGTCCGTAGAGACCCAGTACTTC. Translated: CASSQALAGSVETQYF.

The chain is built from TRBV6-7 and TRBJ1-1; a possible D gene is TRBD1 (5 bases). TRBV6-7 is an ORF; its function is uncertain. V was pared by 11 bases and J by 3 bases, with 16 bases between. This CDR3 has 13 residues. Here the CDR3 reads CAGGQGEDTEAFF. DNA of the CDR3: TGTGCCGGTGGCCAGGGTGAGGACACTGAAGCTTTCTTT.

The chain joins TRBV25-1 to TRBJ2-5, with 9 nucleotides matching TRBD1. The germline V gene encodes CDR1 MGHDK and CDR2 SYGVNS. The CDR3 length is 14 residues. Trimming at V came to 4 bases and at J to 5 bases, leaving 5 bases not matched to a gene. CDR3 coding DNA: TGTGCCAGCAGTGGACAGGGGGAGTGGGAGACCCAGTACTTC. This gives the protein CASSGQGEWETQYF.

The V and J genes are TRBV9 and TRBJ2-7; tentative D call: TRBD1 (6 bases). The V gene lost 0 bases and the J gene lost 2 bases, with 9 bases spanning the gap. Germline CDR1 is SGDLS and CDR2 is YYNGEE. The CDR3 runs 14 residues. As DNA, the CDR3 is TGTGCCAGCAGCGTAGGGGGGCCCGCCTACGAGCAGTACTTC. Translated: CASSVGGPAYEQYF.

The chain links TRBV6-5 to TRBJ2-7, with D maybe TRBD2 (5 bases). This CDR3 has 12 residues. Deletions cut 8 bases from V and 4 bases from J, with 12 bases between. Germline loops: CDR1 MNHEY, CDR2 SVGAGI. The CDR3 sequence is CASSSGAYEQYF. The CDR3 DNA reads TGTGCCAGCTCCAGCGGTGCGTACGAGCAGTACTTC.

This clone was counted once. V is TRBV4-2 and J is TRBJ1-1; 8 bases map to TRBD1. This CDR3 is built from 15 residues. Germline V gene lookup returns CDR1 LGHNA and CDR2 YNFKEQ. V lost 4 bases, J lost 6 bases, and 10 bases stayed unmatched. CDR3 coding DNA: TGTGCCAGCAGCCTACGCGGACAGGGAGCCCCTGAAGCTTTCTTT. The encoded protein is CASSLRGQGAPEAFF.

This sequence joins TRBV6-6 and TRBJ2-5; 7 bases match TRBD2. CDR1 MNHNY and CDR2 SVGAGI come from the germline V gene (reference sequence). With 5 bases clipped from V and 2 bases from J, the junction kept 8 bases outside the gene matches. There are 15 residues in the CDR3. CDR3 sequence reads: CASSSLERDQETQYF. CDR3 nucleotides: TGTGCCAGCAGTAGCCTCGAGCGGGATCAAGAGACCCAGTACTTC.

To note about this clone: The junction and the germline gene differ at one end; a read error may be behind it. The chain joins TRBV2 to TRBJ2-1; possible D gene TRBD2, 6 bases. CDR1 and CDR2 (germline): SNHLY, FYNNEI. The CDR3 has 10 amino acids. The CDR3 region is CASSSRDSVF. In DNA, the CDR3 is TGTGCCAGCAGCTCTAGGGACTCGGTCTTC. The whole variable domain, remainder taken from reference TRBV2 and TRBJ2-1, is EPEVTQTPSHQVTQMGQEVILRCVPISNHLYFYWYRQILGQKVEFLVSFYNNEISEKSEIFDDQFSVERPDGSNFTLKIRSTKLEDSAMYFCASSSRDSVFGPGTRLTVL.

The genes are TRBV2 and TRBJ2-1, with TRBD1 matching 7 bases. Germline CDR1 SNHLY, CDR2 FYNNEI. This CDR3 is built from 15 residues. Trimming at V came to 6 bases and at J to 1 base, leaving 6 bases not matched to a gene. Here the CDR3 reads CASRPRGRSYNEQFF. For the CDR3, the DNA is TGTGCCAGCAGGCCCAGGGGGAGATCCTACAATGAGCAGTTCTTC.

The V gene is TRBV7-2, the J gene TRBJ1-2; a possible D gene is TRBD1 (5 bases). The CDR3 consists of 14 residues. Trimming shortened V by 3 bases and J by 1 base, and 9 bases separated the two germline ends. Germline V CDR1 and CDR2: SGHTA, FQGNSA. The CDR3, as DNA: TGTGCCAGCAGCTTGGGGCCCGTTAACTATGGCTACACCTTC. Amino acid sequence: CASSLGPVNYGYTF. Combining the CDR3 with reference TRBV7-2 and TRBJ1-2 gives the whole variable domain GAGVSQSPSNKVTEKGKDVELRCDPISGHTALYWYRQSLGQGLEFLIYFQGNSAPDKSGLPSDRFSAERTGGSVSTLTIQRTQQEDSAVYLCASSLGPVNYGYTFGSGTRLTVV.